This T cell receptor (beta chain) is drawn from a study of cytotoxic CD8 clonotypes in ibrutinib-treated CLL. Assay: immunoSEQ multiplex PCR; the TCRdb copy retains only in-frame clones and omits some. Here the sample spans 150,000 to 200,000 clones, nearly 90% being singletons. V lost 5 bases, J lost 4 bases, and 11 bases lay in between. Germline-derived CDR1 and CDR2 are SGHVS and FQNEAQ. The CDR3 sequence is 13 residues long. This sample comprised PBMCs, obtained at disease progression, from a patient treated with ibrutinib. This TCR was sampled from a human donor with chronic lymphocytic leukemia. The J gene is TRBJ1-2, the V gene TRBV7-8; TRBD1 is a possible D gene (5 bases). CDR3 protein: CASSPDTFYGYTF. For the CDR3, the DNA is TGTGCCAGCAGCCCGGACACCTTCTATGGCTACACCTTC.